One sample yielded the 19 T cell receptor beta chains listed below, sequenced in a study of control samples from healthy donors and cancer patients. The repertoire was sequenced with immunoSEQ multiplex PCR; TCRdb's copy has only in-frame clones and lacks some. The profile shows about 96,000 clones, more than 85% of them singletons. Sequenced material: blood. The receptors stem from a man between 18 and 35 years old in good health.

The chain carries TRBV3-1 (or the pseudogene TRBV3-2) and TRBJ1-6; TRBD1 might be the D (5 bases). Deletions cut 7 bases from V and 1 base from J, with 11 bases between. The CDR3 is made up of 15 amino acids. Germline V gene sequence: CDR1 LGHDT, CDR2 YNNKEL (reference sequence). CDR3 sequence: CASNLGASYNSPLHF. As DNA, the CDR3 is TGTGCCAGCAACCTAGGGGCGTCCTATAATTCACCCCTCCACTTT.

In the case of this clone: The junction shows a germline mismatch at one end, possibly a read error. J is TRBJ2-3 and V is TRBV10-1; 9 bases line up with TRBD2. Germline loops: CDR1 WNHNN, CDR2 SYGVQD (reference sequence). The CDR3 consists of 16 residues. CDR3 DNA: TGCGCCAGCAATGAGCGGGGGGCCGGATCCACAGATACGCAGTATTTT. Its protein product is CASNERGAGSTDTQYF.

This rearrangement joins TRBV19 to TRBJ1-5; the match to TRBD1 covers 9 bases. The CDR3 covers 13 residues. Losses at the gene ends were 10 bases for V and 5 bases for J; bases not matched to a gene: 6. Germline lookup yields CDR1 LNHDA and CDR2 SQIVND (reference sequence). The CDR3 here is CATKDRGDQPQHF. CDR3 coding DNA: TGTGCCACCAAAGACAGGGGGGATCAGCCCCAGCATTTT.

The rearrangement links TRBV11-2 to TRBJ2-2, with 8 bases fitting TRBD1. The V and J ends lost 4 bases and 5 bases, in that order; junction bases with no gene match: 3. Germline V gene lookup returns CDR1 SGHAT and CDR2 FQNNGV. This CDR3 region has 14 residues. The CDR3 region is CASSSTGVTGELFF. The CDR3 DNA is TGTGCCAGCAGCTCGACAGGGGTAACCGGGGAGCTGTTTTTT. Together with reference TRBV11-2 and TRBJ2-2, the CDR3 gives the full variable domain: EAGVAQSPRYKIIEKRQSVAFWCNPISGHATLYWYQQILGQGPKLLIQFQNNGVVDDSQLPKDRFSAERLKGVDSTLKIQPAKLEDSAVYLCASSSTGVTGELFFGEGSRLTVL.

This clone has just one count. This chain uses TRBV30 with TRBJ1-3; no firm D call. V was clipped by 0 bases and J by 0 bases, with 9 bases between them. Germline V CDR1 and CDR2: GTSNPN, SVGIG (reference sequence). This CDR3 is built from 15 residues. CDR3 region: CAWSVGFSSGNTIYF. CDR3 bases: TGTGCCTGGAGTGTAGGGTTCTCCTCTGGAAACACCATATATTTT.

The CDR3 coding sequence is TGTGCCAGCAGTGACCAAAGTAGCAGGGCTGAGCAGTTCTTC. Translation: CASSDQSSRAEQFF. V gene TRBV6-4 combines with J gene TRBJ2-1; D is possibly TRBD1 (5 bases). The V and J ends lost 2 bases and 9 bases respectively, with 14 bases between them. The CDR3 is 14 residues long. CDR1 and CDR2 from the germline V gene are MRHNA and SNTAGT.

This rearrangement joins TRBV5-1 to TRBJ2-2; 7 bases are a match to TRBD1. The CDR3 consists of 15 residues. V lost 1 base, J lost 3 bases, and 3 bases stayed unmatched. Germline V CDR1 and CDR2: SGHRS, YFSETQ. In DNA, the CDR3 is TGCGCCAGCAGCTTGTGGGGGACAGACACCGGGGAGCTGTTTTTT. Its protein product is CASSLWGTDTGELFF.

For the CDR3, the DNA is TGTGCCAGCAGCGTTAGGACAGGGGGAGCTTTCTTT. The encoded protein is CASSVRTGGAFF. The genes are TRBV11-2 and TRBJ1-1; 10 bases agree with TRBD1. The CDR3 is made up of 12 amino acids. Germline lookup yields CDR1 SGHAT and CDR2 FQNNGV. J gave up 10 bases and V 5 bases, and 4 bases lay outside the gene matches.

This clone has more than one count but fewer than ten. The rearrangement uses TRBV10-3 and TRBJ2-7, with 9 bases matching TRBD1. The ends lost 3 bases at V and 13 bases at J; junction bases unmatched: 10. The CDR3 spans 13 residues. Germline CDR1 is ENHRY and CDR2 is SYGVKD. CDR3 in amino acids: CAISDTGQGKEYF. The CDR3 nucleotides are TGTGCCATCAGTGACACGGGACAGGGTAAGGAATACTTC.

This chain uses TRBV7-2 with TRBJ1-4; perhaps TRBD1 as D (5 bases). The germline V gene encodes CDR1 SGHTA and CDR2 FQGNSA. This CDR3 is built from 14 residues. Trimming took off 5 bases at V and 8 bases at J, with 15 bases between the two ends. CDR3 amino acids: CASSQGWVREKLFF. Here the CDR3 DNA reads TGTGCCAGCAGCCAGGGATGGGTACGCGAAAAACTGTTTTTT.

V usage is TRBV30 and J usage is TRBJ2-3; D ambiguous. V dropped 5 bases and J dropped 0 bases, with 6 bases sitting between them. There are 12 residues in the CDR3. Germline V gene sequence: CDR1 GTSNPN, CDR2 SVGIG (reference sequence). The CDR3 here is CAWSPSTDTQYF. For the CDR3, the DNA is TGTGCCTGGTCCCCAAGCACAGATACGCAGTATTTT.

This chain joins TRBV7-8 and TRBJ2-7; no clear D gene. The CDR3 sequence is 13 residues long. V lost 2 bases, J lost 6 bases, and 11 bases lay in between. The germline V gene has CDR1 SGHVS and CDR2 FQNEAQ. CDR3 protein: CASSLKDGSEQYF. The CDR3, as DNA: TGTGCCAGCAGCTTAAAGGACGGGTCCGAGCAGTACTTC.

The chain is built from TRBV24-1 and TRBJ2-3, with 10 bases matching TRBD1. Trimming at V came to 9 bases and at J to 4 bases, leaving 12 bases not matched to a gene. CDR1 is KGHDR and CDR2 is SFDVKD in the germline V gene. The CDR3 runs to 16 residues. The chain's CDR3 is CATSMGRDRGADTQYF. CDR3 sequence (DNA): TGTGCCACCTCCATGGGCCGGGACAGGGGAGCAGATACGCAGTATTTT.

This chain joins TRBV7-9 and TRBJ2-1, with D perhaps matching TRBD1 (6 bases). Per the germline V gene, CDR1 is SEHNR and CDR2 is FQNEAQ (reference sequence). The CDR3 runs 12 residues. V lost 3 bases and J 9 bases, leaving 9 bases between the germline ends. The CDR3 DNA reads as TGTGCCAGCAGCTTCCAAGGGGGTGAGCAGTTCTTC. Residues: CASSFQGGEQFF.

Note on this clone: Germline is not matched at one junction end, which may reflect a read error. The rearrangement links TRBV6-1 to TRBJ1-5, with 10 positions matching TRBD1. The V gene's germline CDR1 is MNHNS and CDR2 SASEGT. CDR3 length: 20 amino acids. CDR3 coding DNA: TGTGCCAGCAGGGAAGACCCCGGGACAGGGGTCGTACTAAGCAATCAGCCCCAGCATTTT. Amino acids: CASREDPGTGVVLSNQPQHF.

This clone occurred once. The chain uses TRBV6-6 and TRBJ2-5; D gene ambiguous. CDR3 length equals 14 residues. Trimming took 5 bases from V and 1 from J, leaving 11 bases between them. Germline loops: CDR1 MNHNY, CDR2 SVGAGI (reference sequence). CDR3 region: CASSPGPRQETQYF. Here the CDR3 DNA reads TGTGCCAGCAGTCCCGGACCGCGCCAAGAGACCCAGTACTTC.

J is TRBJ2-1 and V is TRBV3-1 (or the pseudogene TRBV3-2); TRBD2 matches 9 bases. The germline gives CDR1 LGHDT, CDR2 YNNKEL (reference sequence). CDR3 length: 16 amino acids. The J segment lost 2 bases and the V segment lost 2 bases, leaving 4 bases of the junction unmatched. CDR3 nucleotides: TGTGCCAGCAGCCAACCCCGACTAGCGGCCTACAATGAGCAGTTCTTC. Its protein product is CASSQPRLAAYNEQFF.

J is TRBJ2-6 and V is TRBV6-5, with no clear D. The CDR3 is 15 amino acids. Trimming shortened V by 6 bases and J by 1 base, and 10 bases separated the two germline ends. The germline V gene has CDR1 MNHEY and CDR2 SVGAGI. Written as DNA, the CDR3 is TGTGCCAGCAGCCCCCCCCGATCTGGGGCCAACGTCCTGACTTTC. It codes for CASSPPRSGANVLTF.

V gene TRBV12-3 or TRBV12-4 combines with J gene TRBJ2-5; tentative D call: TRBD1 (6 bases). This CDR3 has 12 residues. V gave up 4 bases and J gave up 3 bases, with 6 bases separating them. CDR3 nucleotides: TGTGCCAGCAGTTGGACAGAAGAGACCCAGTACTTC. Residues: CASSWTEETQYF.